A selection of T cell receptor beta chains follows, all from one sample in a study of T cells after posttransplantation cyclophosphamide. TCRdb's copy holds only in-frame clones and misses some; the assay was immunoSEQ multiplex PCR. This record lists more than 8,500 clones, none seen once only, and the top ten clones contain 3% to 4.5%. The specimen comprised PBMCs, sampled less than 370 days after allogeneic stem cell transplant with posttransplant cyclophosphamide. The source of these receptors is a male patient aged 45-60 years who received an allogeneic stem cell transplant from a related donor and was CMV-positive. Some T cells may be graft donor cells. The CDR3 runs from the conserved cysteine through the conserved F or W. Fields, in order: D gene, clone size, V gene, J gene, CDR3 length, CDR3 protein, CDR3 DNA. A D gene is named only where the DNA matches it firmly. Some rows mark clone size as missing; the rest say once, few, many or name a class of expanded clone.

d_gene: TRBD2
abundance: many
v_gene: TRBV5-1
j_gene: TRBJ2-5
len: 16
CDR3aa: CASSFAELAGRETQYF
CDR3nt: TGCGCCAGCAGCTTCGCAGAGCTAGCGGGGCGGGAGACCCAGTACTTC

d_gene: .
abundance: medium-sized
v_gene: TRBV6-1
j_gene: TRBJ1-2
len: 17
CDR3aa: CASSEAQRQAATRGYTF
CDR3nt: TGTGCCAGCAGTGAAGCCCAAAGACAGGCCGCCACGAGGGGCTACACCTTC

d_gene: TRBD1
abundance: medium-sized
v_gene: TRBV5-6
j_gene: TRBJ2-7
len: 13
CDR3aa: CASSSQGAVEQYF
CDR3nt: TGTGCCAGCAGCTCACAGGGGGCGGTCGAGCAGTACTTC

d_gene: TRBD1
abundance: many
v_gene: TRBV11-2
j_gene: TRBJ1-5
len: 15
CDR3aa: CASSLGGQFNQPQHF
CDR3nt: TGTGCCAGCAGCTTAGGGGGACAGTTCAATCAGCCCCAGCATTTT

d_gene: TRBD2
abundance: many
v_gene: TRBV7-2
j_gene: TRBJ2-1
len: 15
CDR3aa: CASSLRRGTYNEQFF
CDR3nt: TGTGCCAGCAGCTTGCGGCGGGGGACCTACAATGAGCAGTTCTTC

d_gene: .
abundance: many
v_gene: TRBV11-2
j_gene: TRBJ2-2
len: 14
CDR3aa: CASSLGAGTGELFF
CDR3nt: TGTGCCAGCAGCTTAGGAGCGGGTACCGGGGAGCTGTTTTTT

d_gene: TRBD2
abundance: many
v_gene: TRBV28
j_gene: TRBJ2-3
len: 15
CDR3aa: CASSSPGGLADTQYF
CDR3nt: TGTGCCAGCAGTTCGCCGGGAGGGCTGGCAGATACGCAGTATTTT

d_gene: TRBD1
abundance: many
v_gene: TRBV10-1
j_gene: TRBJ2-7
len: 14
CDR3aa: CASSEGTGDYEQYF
CDR3nt: TGCGCCAGCAGTGAGGGGACAGGGGACTACGAGCAGTACTTC

d_gene: .
abundance: many
v_gene: TRBV18
j_gene: TRBJ2-7
len: 14
CDR3aa: CASSLSGTLYEQYF
CDR3nt: TGTGCCAGCTCACTCTCCGGGACTCTTTACGAGCAGTACTTC

d_gene: TRBD1
abundance: .
v_gene: TRBV15
j_gene: TRBJ1-5
len: 16
CDR3aa: CATSRAPGGPNQPQHF
CDR3nt: TGTGCCACCAGCAGAGCTCCAGGGGGACCCAATCAGCCCCAGCATTTT

d_gene: .
abundance: medium-sized
v_gene: TRBV5-4
j_gene: TRBJ1-2
len: 11
CDR3aa: CASSAGVGYTF
CDR3nt: TGTGCCAGCAGCGCAGGGGTTGGCTACACCTTC

d_gene: .
abundance: many
v_gene: TRBV18
j_gene: TRBJ1-1
len: 13
CDR3aa: CASSPNRDPEAFF
CDR3nt: TGTGCCAGCTCACCAAACAGGGACCCTGAAGCTTTCTTT

d_gene: .
abundance: medium-sized
v_gene: TRBV21-1
j_gene: TRBJ2-2
len: 11
CDR3aa: CAARVTGELFF
CDR3nt: TGTGCCGCGCGGGTCACCGGGGAGCTGTTTTTT

d_gene: .
abundance: many
v_gene: TRBV18
j_gene: TRBJ2-5
len: 14
CDR3aa: CASSPTSPQETQYF
CDR3nt: TGTGCCAGCTCACCGACTAGTCCCCAGGAGACCCAGTACTTC

d_gene: .
abundance: many
v_gene: TRBV5-6
j_gene: TRBJ1-5
len: 14
CDR3aa: CASSFLRGNQPQHF
CDR3nt: TGTGCCAGCAGCTTCCTCAGGGGAAATCAGCCCCAGCATTTT

d_gene: .
abundance: many
v_gene: TRBV7-6
j_gene: TRBJ1-3
len: 11
CDR3aa: CASSPGTTIYF
CDR3nt: TGTGCCAGCAGCCCGGGAACCACCATATATTTT

d_gene: TRBD2
abundance: many
v_gene: TRBV4-1
j_gene: TRBJ2-3
len: 20
CDR3aa: CASSQDRRLAGGQSTDTQYF
CDR3nt: TGCGCCAGCAGCCAAGATAGGAGGCTAGCGGGGGGGCAAAGCACAGATACGCAGTATTTT

d_gene: .
abundance: medium-sized
v_gene: TRBV6-1
j_gene: TRBJ2-3
len: 13
CDR3aa: CASSPRGPDTQYF
CDR3nt: TGTGCCAGCAGTCCGCGGGGCCCAGATACGCAGTATTTT

d_gene: TRBD2
abundance: many
v_gene: TRBV30
j_gene: TRBJ2-7
len: 15
CDR3aa: CAWTRGISGSGEQYF
CDR3nt: TGTGCCTGGACCCGAGGTATTAGCGGGAGTGGCGAGCAGTACTTC

d_gene: TRBD2
abundance: many
v_gene: TRBV5-1
j_gene: TRBJ2-3
len: 16
CDR3aa: CASSSGLAGAWDTQYF
CDR3nt: TGCGCCAGCAGCTCGGGACTAGCGGGAGCTTGGGATACGCAGTATTTT

d_gene: TRBD1
abundance: many
v_gene: TRBV5-1
j_gene: TRBJ2-5
len: 15
CDR3aa: CASSLGDRGGETQYF
CDR3nt: TGCGCCAGCAGCTTGGGGGACAGGGGTGGAGAGACCCAGTACTTC

d_gene: .
abundance: many
v_gene: TRBV29-1
j_gene: TRBJ2-5
len: 12
CDR3aa: CSAYRSQETQYF
CDR3nt: TGCAGCGCTTACAGGTCTCAAGAGACCCAGTACTTC

d_gene: TRBD2
abundance: many
v_gene: TRBV19
j_gene: TRBJ2-7
len: 14
CDR3aa: CASSTLAGAYEQYF
CDR3nt: TGTGCCAGTAGTACACTAGCGGGAGCCTACGAGCAGTACTTC

d_gene: TRBD1
abundance: few
v_gene: TRBV11-3
j_gene: TRBJ2-1
len: 15
CDR3aa: CASSLGTGEGNEQFF
CDR3nt: TGTGCCAGCAGCTTGGGGACAGGGGAAGGGAATGAGCAGTTCTTC

d_gene: TRBD2
abundance: few
v_gene: TRBV9
j_gene: TRBJ2-3
len: 15
CDR3aa: CASSVESGGTDTQYF
CDR3nt: TGTGCCAGCAGCGTAGAGAGCGGGGGCACAGATACGCAGTATTTT

d_gene: .
abundance: many
v_gene: TRBV25-1
j_gene: TRBJ2-3
len: 16
CDR3aa: CASSDHEGGAGDTQYF
CDR3nt: TGTGCCAGCAGTGATCATGAGGGGGGGGCGGGAGATACGCAGTATTTT

d_gene: TRBD1
abundance: many
v_gene: TRBV6-1
j_gene: TRBJ1-2
len: 13
CDR3aa: CASSQRQGYGYTF
CDR3nt: TGTGCCAGCAGCCAGAGACAGGGCTATGGCTACACCTTC

d_gene: .
abundance: many
v_gene: TRBV6-5
j_gene: TRBJ1-4
len: 15
CDR3aa: CASSVRTASNEKLFF
CDR3nt: TGTGCCAGCAGTGTACGGACAGCTTCTAATGAAAAACTGTTTTTT

d_gene: TRBD1
abundance: many
v_gene: TRBV5-5
j_gene: TRBJ1-2
len: 15
CDR3aa: CASSLAAGQGYGYTF
CDR3nt: TGTGCCAGCAGCTTGGCTGCTGGACAGGGGTACGGCTACACCTTC

d_gene: .
abundance: many
v_gene: TRBV4-3
j_gene: TRBJ1-2
len: 14
CDR3aa: CASSHGGVSYGYTF
CDR3nt: TGCGCCAGCAGCCACGGAGGGGTCTCCTATGGCTACACCTTC

d_gene: TRBD2
abundance: many
v_gene: TRBV30
j_gene: TRBJ2-2
len: 16
CDR3aa: CAWGLGLAGSAGELFF
CDR3nt: TGTGCCTGGGGACTTGGACTAGCGGGATCGGCCGGGGAGCTGTTTTTT

d_gene: TRBD1
abundance: many
v_gene: TRBV12-5
j_gene: TRBJ1-1
len: 13
CDR3aa: CASGLRDRTEAFF
CDR3nt: TGTGCTAGTGGTTTGCGGGACAGAACTGAAGCTTTCTTT

d_gene: TRBD1
abundance: many
v_gene: TRBV2
j_gene: TRBJ1-5
len: 14
CDR3aa: CASSGTGSNQPQHF
CDR3nt: TGTGCCAGCAGTGGGACAGGAAGCAATCAGCCCCAGCATTTT

d_gene: TRBD2
abundance: many
v_gene: TRBV6-1
j_gene: TRBJ2-7
len: 14
CDR3aa: CASSELAGAGEQYF
CDR3nt: TGTGCCAGCAGTGAGTTAGCGGGAGCGGGCGAGCAGTACTTC

d_gene: .
abundance: many
v_gene: TRBV28
j_gene: TRBJ1-3
len: 15
CDR3aa: CATRRGAVSGNTIYF
CDR3nt: TGTGCCACTAGAAGGGGCGCAGTCTCTGGAAACACCATATATTTT

d_gene: .
abundance: many
v_gene: TRBV6-6
j_gene: TRBJ2-1
len: 15
CDR3aa: CASRPRDISYNEQFF
CDR3nt: TGTGCCAGCAGACCCCGGGACATCTCCTACAATGAGCAGTTCTTC

d_gene: TRBD2
abundance: many
v_gene: TRBV5-1
j_gene: TRBJ2-3
len: 16
CDR3aa: CASSLPTSGSTDTQYF
CDR3nt: TGCGCCAGCAGCTTACCGACTAGCGGGAGCACAGATACGCAGTATTTT

d_gene: .
abundance: many
v_gene: TRBV27
j_gene: TRBJ1-5
len: 15
CDR3aa: CASSSAGRTYQPQHF
CDR3nt: TGTGCCAGCAGCTCCGCAGGGAGGACATATCAGCCCCAGCATTTT

d_gene: .
abundance: many
v_gene: TRBV9
j_gene: TRBJ1-1
len: 13
CDR3aa: CASSVGGRTEAFF
CDR3nt: TGTGCCAGCAGCGTTGGAGGACGCACTGAAGCTTTCTTT

d_gene: TRBD2
abundance: medium-sized
v_gene: TRBV5-4
j_gene: TRBJ2-1
len: 15
CDR3aa: CASSLGLAANNEQFF
CDR3nt: TGTGCCAGCAGCTTGGGTCTAGCGGCCAACAATGAGCAGTTCTTC

d_gene: .
abundance: many
v_gene: TRBV19
j_gene: TRBJ1-5
len: 17
CDR3aa: CASSIDLFTGGNQPQHF
CDR3nt: TGTGCCAGTAGTATAGATCTATTCACGGGGGGGAATCAGCCCCAGCATTTT

d_gene: .
abundance: medium-sized
v_gene: TRBV5-8
j_gene: TRBJ1-1
len: 13
CDR3aa: CASSQLGNTEAFF
CDR3nt: TGTGCCAGCAGCCAACTCGGGAACACTGAAGCTTTCTTT

d_gene: .
abundance: many
v_gene: TRBV6-5
j_gene: TRBJ1-1
len: 15
CDR3aa: CASSYYGYGGTEAFF
CDR3nt: TGTGCCAGCAGTTACTATGGGTACGGGGGGACTGAAGCTTTCTTT

d_gene: .
abundance: many
v_gene: TRBV19
j_gene: TRBJ1-6
len: 12
CDR3aa: CASSPLSSPLHF
CDR3nt: TGTGCCAGTAGTCCCCTGAGTTCACCCCTCCACTTT

d_gene: .
abundance: .
v_gene: TRBV4-2
j_gene: TRBJ2-2
len: 16
CDR3aa: CASSQDGNRNTGELFF
CDR3nt: TGTGCCAGCAGCCAAGATGGCAACAGAAACACCGGGGAGCTGTTTTTT

d_gene: .
abundance: .
v_gene: TRBV6-4
j_gene: TRBJ1-1
len: 13
CDR3aa: CASSREENTEAFF
CDR3nt: TGTGCCAGCAGCAGGGAAGAGAACACTGAAGCTTTCTTT

d_gene: .
abundance: few
v_gene: TRBV20-1
j_gene: TRBJ2-7
len: 10
CDR3aa: CSAWAYEQYF
CDR3nt: TGCAGTGCATGGGCTTACGAGCAGTACTTC

d_gene: .
abundance: few
v_gene: TRBV6-5
j_gene: TRBJ2-7
len: 14
CDR3aa: CASSYSDSSYEQYF
CDR3nt: TGTGCCAGCAGTTACTCGGACAGCTCCTACGAGCAGTACTTC

d_gene: TRBD2
abundance: many
v_gene: TRBV5-1
j_gene: TRBJ2-1
len: 15
CDR3aa: CASSGLAGSYNEQFF
CDR3nt: TGCGCCAGCAGCGGACTAGCGGGATCTTACAATGAGCAGTTCTTC